A selection of T cell receptor beta chains follows, all from one sample in a study of control samples from healthy donors and cancer patients. The data were produced by immunoSEQ multiplex PCR, yet TCRdb's version contains in-frame clones alone and is incomplete. The table has about 180,000 clones, 90% seen once. The sample comprised blood. All receptors come from a woman between 50 and 59 years old in good health. The conserved cysteine and the conserved F or W are not part of the CDR3 here. The order of the fields is V gene, CDR3 length, clone size, CDR3 protein. Size is stated for part of the rows, as once, few or many counts, or as a class when the clone is expanded.

V: TRBV24-1
length: 13
size: -
CDR3: ATSPGTGIQETQY

V: TRBV28
length: 12
size: -
CDR3: ASSSGSSGRGFT

V: TRBV7-3
length: 11
size: -
CDR3: ASSFYQGQPQH

V: TRBV12-5
length: 10
size: -
CDR3: ASGLSQVEQF

V: TRBV30
length: 12
size: -
CDR3: AWSRTPHRDRQY

V: TRBV5-6
length: 12
size: -
CDR3: ASSSGRWEQPQH

V: TRBV4-2
length: 10
size: -
CDR3: ASGPTGQGYT

V: TRBV5-1
length: 11
size: -
CDR3: ASSLGLPGELF

V: TRBV7-6
length: 13
size: -
CDR3: ASSLALGSGNTIY

V: TRBV18
length: 13
size: -
CDR3: ASSPGRGNTYEQY

V: TRBV11-2
length: 14
size: -
CDR3: ASSLAKGTLYYEQY

V: TRBV5-1
length: 13
size: -
CDR3: ASSLDGVSTDTQY

V: TRBV19
length: 12
size: -
CDR3: ASSMGEWSYEQY

V: TRBV4-1
length: 12
size: -
CDR3: ASSHPGGSYEQY

V: TRBV29-1
length: 12
size: -
CDR3: SVDGTGGTDTQY

V: TRBV6-2/TRBV6-3
length: 15
size: -
CDR3: ASSQTSGGTGANVLT

V: TRBV2
length: 12
size: -
CDR3: ASSGGDRDTEAF

V: TRBV2
length: 11
size: -
CDR3: ASRRTGDGELF

V: TRBV15
length: 16
size: once
CDR3: ATSRDHPRGASNQPQH

V: TRBV24-1
length: 13
size: once
CDR3: ATSDRQGGTDTQY

V: TRBV7-9
length: 12
size: -
CDR3: ASSATGGPYEQY

V: TRBV7-2
length: 16
size: few
CDR3: ASSFGRRESSGANVLT

V: TRBV5-1
length: 13
size: -
CDR3: ASTQGGANTGELF

V: TRBV3-1/TRBV3-2
length: 14
size: -
CDR3: ASSQDQDYGSYEQY

V: TRBV28
length: 9
size: -
CDR3: ATLTYNEQF

V: TRBV18
length: 13
size: -
CDR3: ASSRETGSRTPLH

V: TRBV19
length: 12
size: -
CDR3: ASSIGSFIEKLF

V: TRBV27
length: 13
size: -
CDR3: ASKPRDRGGDGYT

V: TRBV14
length: 13
size: -
CDR3: ASSQWRRSQETQY

V: TRBV6-2/TRBV6-3
length: 12
size: -
CDR3: ASSYSTASYEQY

V: TRBV28
length: 12
size: few
CDR3: ASRGDRVGQPQH

V: TRBV4-1
length: 13
size: -
CDR3: ASSHPLSFNTEAF

V: TRBV18
length: 12
size: -
CDR3: ASSLQGGYEKLF